One sample yielded the 10 T cell receptor beta chains listed below, sequenced in a study of Tregs in tolerant kidney transplant recipients. The data were produced by immunoSEQ multiplex PCR, yet TCRdb's version contains in-frame clones alone and is incomplete. The sample comprises about 15,000 clones, around 53% of which are singletons, and 3% to 3.5% rests with the top ten. These receptors are not linked to any known antigen. FACS sorting followed an approximately 6-day coculture of CFSE-labeled recipient PBMCs with irradiated graft donor PBMCs. Specimen: CD4+ T cells from blood cultured with allogeneic cells, collected before the transplant. Receptors originate from a human patient who received a combined kidney and bone marrow transplant.

This clone ranks as medium-sized. This sequence joins TRBV7-9 and TRBJ2-1, with 7 bases that match TRBD2. Germline values: CDR1 SEHNR, CDR2 FQNEAQ (reference sequence). The ends lost 8 bases at V and 2 bases at J; junction bases unmatched: 9. The CDR3 contains 15 residues. CDR3 sequence: CASFQRGLTYNEQFF. As DNA, the CDR3 is TGTGCCAGCTTTCAGCGGGGACTAACCTACAATGAGCAGTTCTTC.

V is TRBV7-6 and J is TRBJ1-1, with 9 bases identical to TRBD1. From germline, CDR1 is SGHVS and CDR2 FNYEAQ. The CDR3 has 14 residues. Trimming at V came to 2 bases and at J to 4 bases, leaving 2 bases not matched to a gene. The CDR3 region has the DNA TGTGCCAGCAGCTTAACAGGGGGCATCACTGAAGCTTTCTTT. This gives the protein CASSLTGGITEAFF.

This clone was detected once. The DNA for the CDR3 is TGTGCCAGCAGCTTACTAGCGGGAGTGTTTACCGAGCAGTACTTC. Encoded protein: CASSLLAGVFTEQYF. J is TRBJ2-7 and V is TRBV11-3; 10 positions agree with TRBD2. Germline V gives CDR1 SGHNT, CDR2 YENEEA. The V and J ends lost 2 bases and 6 bases, in that order; junction bases with no gene match: 7. The CDR3 consists of 15 residues. The full variable domain, in which reference TRBV11-3 and TRBJ2-7 provide the parts outside the CDR3, is EAGVVQSPRYKIIEKKQPVAFWCNPISGHNTLYWYLQNLGQGPELLIRYENEEAVDDSQLPKDRFSAERLKGVDSTLKIQPAELGDSAVYLCASSLLAGVFTEQYFGPGTRLTVT.

The genes are TRBV30 and TRBJ2-3; the match to TRBD2 covers 11 bases. V dropped 0 bases and J dropped 2; count of bases not matched to a gene: 1. The germline gives CDR1 GTSNPN, CDR2 SVGIG (reference sequence). The CDR3 spans 15 residues. CDR3 in amino acids: CAWSVLAGATDTQYF. The CDR3 bases are TGTGCCTGGAGTGTACTAGCGGGAGCCACAGATACGCAGTATTTT.

The rearrangement links TRBV5-6 to TRBJ2-7; TRBD1 matches at 10 bases. Trimming at V came to 4 bases and at J to 6 bases, leaving 10 bases not matched to a gene. Germline CDR1 reads SGHDT; CDR2 reads YYEEEE. This CDR3 spans 15 amino acids. The CDR3 sequence is CASSAADRGSSEQYF. The CDR3 nucleotides are TGTGCCAGCAGCGCGGCGGACAGGGGGAGTAGCGAGCAGTACTTC.

The rearrangement uses TRBV18 and TRBJ2-7, with unresolved D. With 6 bases removed from V and 2 bases from J, the gap between germline ends came to 11 bases. The CDR3 is 13 amino acids. In germline, CDR1 is KGHSH, CDR2 LQKENI. DNA of the CDR3: TGTGCCAGCTCGCAAACGGCGGCCTACGAGCAGTACTTC. It codes for CASSQTAAYEQYF.

The chain carries TRBV7-9 and TRBJ2-1; 12 bases map to TRBD2. Losses at the gene ends were 5 bases for V and 9 bases for J; bases not matched to a gene: 11. Germline V lookup: CDR1 SEHNR, CDR2 FQNEAQ (reference sequence). The CDR3 has 16 amino acids. DNA of the CDR3: TGTGCCAGCAGCCCACCGACTAGCGGGGGACCTACTGAGCAGTTCTTC. The encoded protein is CASSPPTSGGPTEQFF.

This clone appeared a few times. The genes are TRBV2 and TRBJ2-7, with a weak D call TRBD2 (6 bases). The CDR3 is made up of 14 amino acids. Germline CDR1 and CDR2: SNHLY and FYNNEI. V lost 4 bases and J lost 1, with 11 bases in between. Here the CDR3 reads CASSVLGRSYEQYF. The CDR3 DNA follows: TGTGCCAGCAGTGTCTTAGGGAGGTCCTACGAGCAGTACTTC.

The chain joins TRBV5-4 to TRBJ1-2; TRBD1 aligns across 7 bases. CDR1 and CDR2 from the germline V gene are SGHNT and YYREEE (reference sequence). The CDR3 sequence is 15 residues long. The trim removed 0 bases at V and 0 bases at J, leaving 2 bases unmatched. CDR3: CASSLGGTANYGYTF. CDR3 sequence (DNA): TGTGCCAGCAGCTTGGGGGGGACAGCTAACTATGGCTACACCTTC. Full variable domain (remainder filled in from reference TRBV5-4 and TRBJ1-2): ETGVTQSPTHLIKTRGQQVTLRCSSQSGHNTVSWYQQALGQGPQFIFQYYREEENGRGNFPPRFSGLQFPNYSSELNVNALELDDSALYLCASSLGGTANYGYTFGSGTRLTVV.

CDR3 sequence reads: CASTGTVDYGYTF. The CDR3 bases are TGTGCCTCTACCGGGACAGTGGATTATGGCTACACCTTC. The gene calls are TRBV6-1 and TRBJ1-2; 7 positions agree with TRBD1. Trimming removed 11 bases from V and 5 bases from J; junction bases left unmatched: 11. The CDR3 spans 13 residues. In germline, CDR1 is MNHNS, CDR2 SASEGT.